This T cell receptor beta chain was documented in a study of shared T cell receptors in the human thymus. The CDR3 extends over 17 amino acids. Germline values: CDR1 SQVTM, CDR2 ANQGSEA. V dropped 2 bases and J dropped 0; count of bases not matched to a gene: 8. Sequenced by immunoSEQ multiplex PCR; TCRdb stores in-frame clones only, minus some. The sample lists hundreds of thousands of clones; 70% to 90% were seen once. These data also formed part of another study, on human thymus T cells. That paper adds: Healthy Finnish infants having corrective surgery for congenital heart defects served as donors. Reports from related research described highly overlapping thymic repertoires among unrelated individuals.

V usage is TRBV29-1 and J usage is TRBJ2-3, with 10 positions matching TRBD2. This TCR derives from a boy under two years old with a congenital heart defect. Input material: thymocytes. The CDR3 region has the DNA TGCAGCGTTGAACTCCTCGGACTAGCGGCTAGCACAGATACGCAGTATTTT. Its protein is CSVELLGLAASTDTQYF.